These 4 T cell receptor beta chains originate from one sample sequenced in a study of response to subunit inactivated influenza vaccine. From the RT-PCR reads, TCRdb called clonotypes with MiXCR, one entry per CDR3 protein. The table records about 780,000 distinct CDR3 sequences, less than 20% of them present only once. The input for sequencing was PBMCs from blood, taken 4 to 6 days after vaccination. These receptors all come from a man aged 50-59 years who received an inactivated influenza vaccine.

The chain is built from TRBV5-1 and TRBJ2-7, with D possibly matching TRBD2 (6 bases). This CDR3 is 15 amino acids long. Germline-derived CDR1 and CDR2 are SGHRS and YFSETQ. V was cut by 0 bases and J by 3 bases, with 13 bases left in between. The CDR3 nucleotides are TGCGCCAGCAGCTTGGATCCTGGGGGGTTCTACGAGCAGTACTTC. Its translation: CASSLDPGGFYEQYF.

The chain employs TRBV20-1 and TRBJ2-7; 7 bases match TRBD2. The CDR3 contains 13 residues. In germline, CDR1 is DFQATT, CDR2 SNEGSKA (reference sequence). The trim removed 3 bases at V and 7 bases at J, leaving 9 bases unmatched. The CDR3 sequence is CSASAGVLGEQYF. In DNA form, the CDR3 reads TGCAGTGCTAGTGCGGGAGTATTGGGGGAGCAGTACTTC.

CDR3 residues: CSVEGRGGPETQYF. CDR3 nucleotides: TGCAGCGTTGAGGGGCGGGGGGGCCCCGAGACCCAGTACTTC. This chain joins TRBV29-1 and TRBJ2-5, with 9 nucleotides matching TRBD2. This CDR3 spans 14 amino acids. Germline assignment: CDR1 SQVTM and CDR2 ANQGSEA. V lost 3 bases, J lost 5 bases, and 7 bases stayed unmatched. Looking up the rest from reference TRBV29-1 and TRBJ2-5 gives the full variable domain: SAVISQKPSRDICQRGTSLTIQCQVDSQVTMMFWYRQQPGQSLTLIATANQGSEATYESGFVIDKFPISRPNLTFSTLTVSNMSPEDSSIYLCSVEGRGGPETQYFGPGTRLLVL.

This clonotype showed up just a few times. The rearrangement joins TRBV5-1 to TRBJ1-1; possibly TRBD1 for D (5 bases). V gave up 3 bases and J gave up 0 bases, with 9 bases separating them. The CDR3 runs 14 residues. CDR1 and CDR2 (germline): SGHRS, YFSETQ. This CDR3 is CASSSQVMNTEAFF. DNA for the CDR3: TGCGCCAGCAGCTCACAGGTTATGAACACTGAAGCTTTCTTT.